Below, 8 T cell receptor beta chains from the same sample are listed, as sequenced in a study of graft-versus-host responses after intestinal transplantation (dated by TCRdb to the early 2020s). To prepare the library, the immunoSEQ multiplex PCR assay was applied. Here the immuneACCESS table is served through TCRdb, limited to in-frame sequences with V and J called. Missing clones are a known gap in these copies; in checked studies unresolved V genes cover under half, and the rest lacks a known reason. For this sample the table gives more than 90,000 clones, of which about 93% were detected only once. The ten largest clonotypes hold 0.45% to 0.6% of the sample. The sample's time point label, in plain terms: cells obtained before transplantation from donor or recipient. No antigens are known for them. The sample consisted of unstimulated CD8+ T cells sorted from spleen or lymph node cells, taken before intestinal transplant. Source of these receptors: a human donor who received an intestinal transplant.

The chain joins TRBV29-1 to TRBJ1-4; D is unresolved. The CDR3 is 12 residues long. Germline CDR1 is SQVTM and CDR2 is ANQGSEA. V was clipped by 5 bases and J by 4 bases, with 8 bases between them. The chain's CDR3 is CSVRRDNEKLFF. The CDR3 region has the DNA TGCAGCGTTCGGAGAGATAATGAAAAACTGTTTTTT. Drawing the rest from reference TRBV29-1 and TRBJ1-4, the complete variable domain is SAVISQKPSRDICQRGTSLTIQCQVDSQVTMMFWYRQQPGQSLTLIATANQGSEATYESGFVIDKFPISRPNLTFSTLTVSNMSPEDSSIYLCSVRRDNEKLFFGSGTQLSVL.

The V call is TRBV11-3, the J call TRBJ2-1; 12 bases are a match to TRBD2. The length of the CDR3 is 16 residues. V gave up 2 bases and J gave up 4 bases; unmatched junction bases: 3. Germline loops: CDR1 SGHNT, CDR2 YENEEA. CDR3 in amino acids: CASSLLTSGSYNEQFF. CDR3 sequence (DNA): TGTGCCAGCAGCTTACTGACTAGCGGGAGTTACAATGAGCAGTTCTTC.

The CDR3 spells CASSSWQGLYF. The CDR3, as DNA: TGTGCCAGCAGCTCGTGGCAGGGGCTGTACTTC. The chain employs TRBV11-2 and TRBJ2-7, with a possible D match to TRBD1 (6 bases). This CDR3 is built from 11 residues. Germline CDR1 and CDR2: SGHAT and FQNNGV. With 4 bases removed from V and 12 bases from J, the gap between germline ends came to 13 bases.

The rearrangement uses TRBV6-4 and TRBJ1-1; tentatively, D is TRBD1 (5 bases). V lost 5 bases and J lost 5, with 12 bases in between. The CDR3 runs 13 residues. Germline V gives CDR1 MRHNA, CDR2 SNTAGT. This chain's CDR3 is CASSPGGGTEAFF. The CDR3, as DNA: TGTGCCAGCAGTCCTGGGGGGGGAACTGAAGCTTTCTTT.

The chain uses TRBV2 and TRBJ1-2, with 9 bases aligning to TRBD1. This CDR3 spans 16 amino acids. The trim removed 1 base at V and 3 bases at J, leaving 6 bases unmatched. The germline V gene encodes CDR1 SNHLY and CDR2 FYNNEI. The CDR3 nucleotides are TGTGCCAGCAGTGAAGGGTTCCGGACAGGGGACTATGGCTACACCTTC. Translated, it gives CASSEGFRTGDYGYTF.

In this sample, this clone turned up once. CDR3 in DNA: TGTGCCAGCAGTTCGGGACAGGGGTTGTTCGGAGGCTACACCTTC. Its protein is CASSSGQGLFGGYTF. V is TRBV27 and J is TRBJ1-2; the match to TRBD1 covers 10 bases. The germline V gene encodes CDR1 MNHEY and CDR2 SMNVEV (reference sequence). V lost 4 bases to trimming and J lost 8 bases; unmatched junction nucleotides: 10. The CDR3 contains 15 residues.

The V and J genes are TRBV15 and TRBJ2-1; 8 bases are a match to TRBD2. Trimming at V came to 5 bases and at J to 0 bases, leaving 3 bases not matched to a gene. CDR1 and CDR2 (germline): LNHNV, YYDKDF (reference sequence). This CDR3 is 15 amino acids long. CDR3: CATSDGTSSYNEQFF. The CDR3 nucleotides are TGTGCCACCAGCGATGGGACTAGCTCCTACAATGAGCAGTTCTTC.

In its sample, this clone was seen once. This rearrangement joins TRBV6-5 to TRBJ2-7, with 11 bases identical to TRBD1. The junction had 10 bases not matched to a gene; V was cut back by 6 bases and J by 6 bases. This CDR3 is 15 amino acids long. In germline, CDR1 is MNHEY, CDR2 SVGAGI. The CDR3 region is CASRPGQGARFEQYF. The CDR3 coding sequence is TGTGCCAGCAGACCCGGACAGGGGGCGCGGTTCGAGCAGTACTTC.